The sequence of this T cell receptor beta chain was determined in a study of molecular identifiers for immune sequencing clone quantification. Study as a whole: Split five ways in replicates, RNA from about 20,000 or 100,000 naive CD8 cells had four portions sequenced. General study findings and limits: Beyond 20 RNA copies, clones held over 98% of effector molecules, compared with under 1% in naive cells.

A CD8+CD4-CCR7+CD45RA+ phenotype served as the sorting definition for naive CD8 T cells. As to this clonotype: Its antigen is not identified.

Making the bulk TCR libraries relied on previously described methods and listed TCR primers. TCRdb re-called the PCR reads through MiXCR, storing one row per CDR3 protein. Altogether over 70,000 distinct CDR3 sequences are present, approximately 23% being singletons, with the ten largest covering 0.7% to 0.8%. This CDR3 region has 15 residues. CDR1 SGHVS and CDR2 FQNEAQ come from the germline V gene. V lost 11 bases and J 0 bases, leaving 17 bases between the germline ends. Material for sequencing was naive CD8+ T cells from blood, with Jurkat cell RNA spiked in. Indicated subset: FACS-sorted CD8+CD4-CCR7+CD45RA+ naive T cells. The V gene is TRBV7-8, the J gene TRBJ1-5, with TRBD1 as a possible D gene (5 bases). The TCR was taken from a human donor in good health. Some libraries in this study had Jurkat cell RNA spiked in. The CDR3 reads CAGFIGGNSNQPQHF. The CDR3 DNA sequence: TGTGCCGGGTTTATCGGGGGAAATAGCAATCAGCCCCAGCATTTT. Using reference TRBV7-8 and TRBJ1-5 for the parts outside the CDR3, the full variable domain is GAGVSQSPRYKVAKRGQDVALRCDPISGHVSLFWYQQALGQGPEFLTYFQNEAQLDKSGLPSDRFFAERPEGSVSTLKIQRTQQEDSAVYLCAGFIGGNSNQPQHFGDGTRLSIL.